These 23 T cell receptor beta chains were sequenced from one sample in a study of blood T cell repertoires in COVID-19. The protocol was immunoSEQ multiplex PCR, while the TCRdb copy is restricted to in-frame clones and leaves out a portion. The sample consists of approximately 450,000 clones, roughly 89% of them appearing once. Sequencing input: peripheral blood. The receptors originated from a woman aged 30 to 39 with acute or convalescent COVID-19.

This chain joins TRBV6-2 or TRBV6-3 and TRBJ2-1; 12 bases are shared with TRBD2. Germline values: CDR1 MNHEY, CDR2 SVGEGT. Unmatched junction bases numbered 8, after V lost 5 bases and J lost 9 bases. This CDR3 is 15 amino acids long. This chain's CDR3 is CASSDPSGGAVEQFF. The CDR3 nucleotides read TGTGCCAGCAGTGACCCTAGCGGGGGGGCCGTTGAGCAGTTCTTC.

The CDR3 DNA reads as TGTGCCAGCAGCAGGGGGACAGGGGATCTTCCCGGGGAGCTGTTTTTT. The encoded protein is CASSRGTGDLPGELFF. The genes are TRBV7-8 and TRBJ2-2, with TRBD1 matching 10 bases. Germline V CDR1 and CDR2: SGHVS, FQNEAQ. J lost 6 bases, V lost 5 bases, and 9 bases had no gene match. This CDR3 spans 16 amino acids.

The chain employs TRBV29-1 and TRBJ1-2, with unresolved D. This CDR3 is built from 13 residues. The germline V gene has CDR1 SQVTM and CDR2 ANQGSEA. Deletions cut 0 bases from V and 7 bases from J, with 12 bases between. This CDR3 reads CSVEDGGEFGYTF. The CDR3 coding sequence is TGCAGCGTTGAAGATGGCGGAGAGTTTGGCTACACCTTC.

This rearrangement joins TRBV5-5 to TRBJ2-3; no clear D. Germline V gene data show CDR1 as SGHKS and CDR2 as YYEKEE (reference sequence). Trimming pared 4 bases from V and 0 bases from J, leaving 12 bases between. This CDR3 has 15 amino acids. The CDR3 is CASSLQYSSTDTQYF. The CDR3 DNA sequence: TGTGCCAGCAGCCTACAGTACAGTAGCACAGATACGCAGTATTTT.

The V call is TRBV20-1, the J call TRBJ1-1; D gene ambiguous. CDR1 is DFQATT and CDR2 is SNEGSKA in the germline V gene (reference sequence). CDR3 size: 13 residues. Trimming stripped 3 bases from V and 6 bases from J, with 14 bases between. CDR3 in amino acids: CSASLVRFAEAFF. The CDR3 DNA reads TGCAGTGCTAGTTTGGTTAGATTCGCTGAAGCTTTCTTT.

The chain recombines TRBV19 with TRBJ1-1, with 9 bases that match TRBD1. V gave up 7 bases and J gave up 8 bases; unmatched junction bases: 11. The CDR3 runs to 14 residues. Per the germline V gene, CDR1 is LNHDA and CDR2 is SQIVND (reference sequence). The CDR3 bases are TGTGCCAGTATCCCCCGACAGGGGGGAGGAGAAGCTTTCTTT. It encodes CASIPRQGGGEAFF.

The chain couples TRBV20-1 to TRBJ1-2; D call uncertain. V was shortened by 3 bases and J by 0 bases, with 8 bases between the two germline ends. The CDR3 consists of 13 residues. In germline, CDR1 is DFQATT, CDR2 SNEGSKA (reference sequence). Here the CDR3 reads CSASSPANYGYTF. CDR3 bases: TGCAGTGCTAGTAGCCCCGCTAACTATGGCTACACCTTC.

The V call is TRBV6-2 or TRBV6-3, the J call TRBJ2-7; D is possibly TRBD1 (6 bases). The CDR3 is 15 amino acids. Germline loops: CDR1 MNHEY, CDR2 SVGEGT. Trimming removed 6 bases at V and 3 bases at J, with 18 bases between. This CDR3 is CASSDPSGTSYEQYF. CDR3 sequence (DNA): TGTGCCAGCAGCGATCCCTCCGGGACAAGCTACGAGCAGTACTTC.

The chain uses TRBV7-9 and TRBJ2-5, with D perhaps matching TRBD1 (5 bases). Trimming took 1 base from V and 0 from J, leaving 6 bases between them. The CDR3 has 14 amino acids. CDR1 and CDR2 from the germline V gene are SEHNR and FQNEAQ (reference sequence). The CDR3 DNA reads as TGTGCCAGCAGCTTAGGACAGAACCAAGAGACCCAGTACTTC. It is translated as CASSLGQNQETQYF. Full variable domain (rest looked up from reference TRBV7-9 and TRBJ2-5): DTGVSQNPRHKITKRGQNVTFRCDPISEHNRLYWYRQTLGQGPEFLTYFQNEAQLEKSRLLSDRFSAERPKGSFSTLEIQRTEQGDSAMYLCASSLGQNQETQYFGPGTRLLVL.

The chain recombines TRBV18 with TRBJ1-5; 7 bases line up with TRBD1. With V trimmed by 4 bases and J by 7 bases, 4 bases remained unmatched. Germline V lookup: CDR1 KGHSH, CDR2 LQKENI. The CDR3 spans 13 residues. The CDR3 spells CASSLQGDQPQHF. The CDR3 nucleotides read TGTGCCAGCTCACTTCAGGGGGACCAGCCCCAGCATTTT.

The chain employs TRBV28 and TRBJ2-3, with D possibly matching TRBD2 (6 bases). V lost 3 bases to trimming and J lost 1 base, with 11 bases between them. The CDR3 spans 15 residues. CDR1 is MDHEN and CDR2 is SYDVKM in the germline V gene. CDR3 sequence (DNA): TGTGCCAGCAGTTTTTGGGTAGCGGGCACAGATACGCAGTATTTT. This codes for CASSFWVAGTDTQYF.

This sequence joins TRBV28 and TRBJ2-1, with 9 bases lining up with TRBD1. The CDR3 covers 14 residues. Trimming took 6 bases from V and 5 from J; bases not matched to a gene: 5. Germline values: CDR1 MDHEN, CDR2 SYDVKM. CDR3 nucleotide sequence: TGTGCCAGCAGCACGACAGGGGGAAACAATGAGCAGTTCTTC. This codes for CASSTTGGNNEQFF.

The chain employs TRBV4-1 and TRBJ1-2; the match to TRBD1 covers 7 bases. CDR1 is MGHRA, CDR2 YSYEKL, per germline. The CDR3 runs 16 residues. Trimming took 1 base from V and 4 from J; bases not matched to a gene: 9. As DNA, the CDR3 is TGCGCCAGCAGCCAAGTAAGGGAAGGGGGCGGCTATGGCTACACCTTC. Its protein is CASSQVREGGGYGYTF.

This chain joins TRBV30 and TRBJ2-5; a weak D match, TRBD2 (6 bases). This CDR3 has 14 amino acids. CDR1 and CDR2 (germline): GTSNPN, SVGIG (reference sequence). V lost 5 bases and J 6 bases, leaving 19 bases between the germline ends. The CDR3: CAWFQEGRRKTQYF. For the CDR3, the DNA is TGTGCCTGGTTCCAGGAGGGGAGGAGGAAGACCCAGTACTTC.

This rearrangement joins TRBV4-1 to TRBJ2-5; no firm D call. This CDR3 region has 17 residues. Germline lookup yields CDR1 MGHRA and CDR2 YSYEKL. V shed 1 base and J shed 4 bases, with 19 bases lying between them. CDR3 sequence reads: CASSQVLFFSPRETQYF. CDR3 DNA: TGCGCCAGCAGCCAAGTATTGTTTTTCAGCCCTAGAGAGACCCAGTACTTC.

This chain uses TRBV29-1 with TRBJ2-5; D ambiguous. V was cut by 3 bases and J by 4 bases, with 12 bases left in between. The CDR3 is 13 residues long. Germline CDR1 and CDR2: SQVTM and ANQGSEA. DNA for the CDR3: TGCAGCGTTGAGTACCCTGGGCCAGAGACCCAGTACTTC. This gives the protein CSVEYPGPETQYF.

The chain joins TRBV18 to TRBJ1-6; perhaps TRBD1 as D (5 bases). CDR1 KGHSH and CDR2 LQKENI come from the germline V gene. This CDR3 contains 14 residues. The germline V and J ends were trimmed by 1 base and 10 bases, with 11 bases remaining between them. The CDR3 reads CASSPQGLGSPLHF. The CDR3 DNA reads as TGTGCCAGCTCACCACAGGGGCTAGGGTCACCCCTCCACTTT.

V gene TRBV6-5 combines with J gene TRBJ1-3, with no clear D. The CDR3 is 14 residues long. The ends were cut back, 0 bases at V and 4 bases at J, with 7 bases in the middle. Germline lookup yields CDR1 MNHEY and CDR2 SVGAGI. The CDR3 DNA follows: TGTGCCAGCAGTTACTCGACTGTGGGAAACACCATATATTTT. Protein: CASSYSTVGNTIYF.

The chain has TRBV19 and TRBJ1-1; 11 bases match TRBD1. CDR3 length: 14 residues. Germline values: CDR1 LNHDA, CDR2 SQIVND (reference sequence). The V gene end was trimmed by 3 bases and the J gene end by 10 bases; junction bases not matched to a gene: 7. The CDR3 sequence is CASSIGQGASPAFF. In nucleotides, the CDR3 is TGTGCCAGTAGTATCGGACAGGGGGCATCCCCAGCTTTCTTT. Full variable domain (rest looked up from reference TRBV19 and TRBJ1-1): DGGITQSPKYLFRKEGQNVTLSCEQNLNHDAMYWYRQDPGQGLRLIYYSQIVNDFQKGDIAEGYSVSREKKESFPLTVTSAQKNPTAFYLCASSIGQGASPAFFGQGTRLTVV.

The chain is built from TRBV19 and TRBJ1-5; 7 bases agree with TRBD1. V lost 0 bases and J lost 3; bases outside the gene matches: 11. Looked up from germline, CDR1 is LNHDA and CDR2 is SQIVND (reference sequence). The CDR3 covers 18 residues. CDR3 protein: CASSIDNDREGVNQPQHF. CDR3 in DNA: TGTGCCAGTAGTATAGATAATGACAGGGAAGGGGTCAATCAGCCCCAGCATTTT. The full variable domain, rest sourced from reference TRBV19 and TRBJ1-5, is DGGITQSPKYLFRKEGQNVTLSCEQNLNHDAMYWYRQDPGQGLRLIYYSQIVNDFQKGDIAEGYSVSREKKESFPLTVTSAQKNPTAFYLCASSIDNDREGVNQPQHFGDGTRLSIL.

The rearrangement joins TRBV11-2 to TRBJ2-5; tentatively, D is TRBD1 (6 bases). The germline V gene has CDR1 SGHAT and CDR2 FQNNGV. The CDR3 is 14 residues long. The V and J ends lost 8 bases and 7 bases respectively, with 20 bases between them. In DNA, the CDR3 is TGTGCCAGCCGCCCCGGGACACTCTTGGGGACCCAGTACTTC. This codes for CASRPGTLLGTQYF.

The chain combines TRBV5-3 with TRBJ2-4, with TRBD1 matching 7 bases. TRBV5-3 is an ORF, and what it does is uncertain. The CDR3 has 12 residues. V shed 5 bases, J shed 9 bases, and the junction held 5 bases outside the gene matches. CDR3 in amino acids: CARSLTGVIQYF. The CDR3 nucleotides are TGTGCCAGAAGTCTTACAGGGGTCATTCAGTACTTC.

This clone was seen only a few times. CDR3 residues: CASSQGLNQPQHF. In DNA, the CDR3 is TGTGCCAGCAGCCAAGGGCTCAATCAGCCCCAGCATTTT. V is TRBV14 and J is TRBJ1-5; D gene ambiguous. V lost 1 base, J lost 3 bases, and 4 bases lay in between. Germline V gene lookup returns CDR1 SGHDN and CDR2 FVKESK. The CDR3 has 13 residues.